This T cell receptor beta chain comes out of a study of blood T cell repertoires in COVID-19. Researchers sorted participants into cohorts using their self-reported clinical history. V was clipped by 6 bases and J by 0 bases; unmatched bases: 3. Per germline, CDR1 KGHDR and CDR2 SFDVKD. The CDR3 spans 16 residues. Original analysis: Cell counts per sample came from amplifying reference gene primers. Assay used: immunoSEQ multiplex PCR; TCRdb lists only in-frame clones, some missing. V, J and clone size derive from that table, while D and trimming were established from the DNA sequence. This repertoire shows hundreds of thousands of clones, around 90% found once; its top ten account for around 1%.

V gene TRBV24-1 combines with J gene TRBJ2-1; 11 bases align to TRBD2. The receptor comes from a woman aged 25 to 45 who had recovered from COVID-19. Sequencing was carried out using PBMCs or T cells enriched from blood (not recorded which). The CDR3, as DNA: TGTGCCACCAGTTCGACTAGCGGGAACTCCTACAATGAGCAGTTCTTC. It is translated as CATSSTSGNSYNEQFF.